Included here is one TCR beta chain sequence, with context. Its target is not known. This record comes from a study of regulatory dendritic cells for organ transplantation. Broader study findings: Mature dendritic cells appeared to drive more memory CD8+ clonal expansion than regulatory ones. Naive CD4+ and CD8+ repertoires were highly diverse; memory CD8+ was most oligoclonal.

Produced via immunoSEQ multiplex PCR; TCRdb's table is partial and in-frame only. The table records fewer than 40,000 clones, under 95% of them present only once. CD4+ or CD8+ T cells were sorted as naive CD45RA+ or memory CD45RO+. The sequenced material came from naive CD8+ T cells from blood. Indicated subset: CD45RA+ naive T cells. The receptor comes from a human donor in good health.

The CDR3 DNA is TGTGCCAGCAGCCCTTACCTCACAGGATACAATGAGCAGTTCTTC. It translates to CASSPYLTGYNEQFF. V is TRBV9 and J is TRBJ2-1, with D tentatively TRBD1 (5 bases). The germline gives CDR1 SGDLS, CDR2 YYNGEE. The CDR3 length is 15 residues. Trimming took off 4 bases at V and 4 bases at J, with 15 bases between the two ends.